What follows is one T cell receptor (beta chain) and its context. Its antigen is unknown. Assay: immunoSEQ multiplex PCR; the TCRdb copy retains only in-frame clones and omits some. The sample includes just under 100,000 clones, 75% to 95% seen only once; the top ten take about 16%. Germline CDR1 reads MNHEY; CDR2 reads SVGAGI. CDR3 length: 14 amino acids. These data are taken from a study of graft-versus-host responses after intestinal transplantation. Study as a whole: In this cohort, recipients had multivisceral, liver-intestinal, or isolated intestinal transplants. Notes on the study in general: Among circulating GvH clones, peak levels were associated with early post-transplant declines in HvG clones. Individuals who had graft-donor T cell macrochimerism had allografts that showed high graft-versus-host to host-versus-graft clonal ratios. Some GvH clones appeared in ileal mucosa or blood before recipient bone marrow.

This TCR was sampled from a human patient who received an intestinal transplant, so some T cells may come from the graft donor. Sequences were derived from PBMCs, sampled roughly 68 weeks after intestinal transplant. This chain joins TRBV6-5 and TRBJ2-5; 9 bases line up with TRBD1. With the DNA end fitting TRBJ2-7 better, the J assignment may be wrong. CDR3 coding DNA: TGTGCCAGCAGTTGGGGACAGGGCACCTACGAGCAGTACTTC. Amino acid sequence: CASSWGQGTYEQYF.